The source of this T cell receptor (beta chain) is a study of CD8 T cells in ankylosing spondylitis (dated by TCRdb to about 2017). For context, the study as a whole: The study profiled T cell receptor beta repertoires in healthy donors and ankylosing spondylitis patients to find disease-linked TCR variants. Peripheral blood was sampled, and synovial fluid was additionally collected from ankylosing spondylitis patients. The whole study cohort included some 100 healthy donors and 20 to 30 ankylosing spondylitis patients. Results the study describes overall, beyond this receptor: Some TCR beta motif variants had previously been reported in synovial fluid and blood of reactive arthritis patients, which suggested common disease-initiation mechanisms. Blood from ankylosing spondylitis patients appeared to be characterized by a TCR beta motif made up of several highly homologous amino acid variants. A CD8+ phenotype was shown by the disease-linked clones, which were found at relatively low frequencies in peripheral blood. According to the report, matched synovial fluid samples from ankylosing spondylitis patients were significantly enriched for the disease-linked clones.

Sequencing took place on an Illumina HiSeq 2500. Quantitative 5'-RACE with molecular barcodes was used to prepare TCR beta libraries. Per the source publication's procedure: A new computational method, built on a probabilistic model of VDJ rearrangement, was used to identify disease-linked TCR variants. Starting from the raw public reads, TCRdb applied fastp trimming at Q25, assembled clones with MiXCR and retained in-frame beta chains. Every entry covers one CDR3 protein and lists the most common genes and DNA from its rows. None of the V and J calls come from the authors' own analysis; TCRdb made them. The sample has some 240,000 distinct CDR3 sequences on record, 18% of them singletons. About a third of the sample goes to the ten largest clones. V and J lose 5 bases and 2 bases, and a span of 16 bases separates them. The germline V gene (reference sequence) sets CDR1 to SEHNR and CDR2 to FQNEAQ. The CDR3 runs 16 amino acids, cysteine and phenylalanine included. Left in the record is the CDR3 DNA by itself, 48 bases read in frame from the first base.

Note on this clonotype: Its antigen specificity is not known. No base qualities exist here, and no much larger clone lies one base off it.

Sequencing input: blood, either unsorted or a sorted T cell fraction (not recorded which). The receptor chain draws on TRBV7-9 and TRBJ2-1; a tentative D call is TRBD2 (6 bases match). This sequence was found in a male donor with ankylosing spondylitis or in good health (not recorded which). The CDR3 amino acid sequence is: CASSQPSSATYNEQFF. The nucleotide sequence reads TGTGCCAGCAGCCAACCATCTAGCGCTACCTACAATGAGCAGTTCTTC.